This T cell receptor beta chain was retrieved from a study of T cell clonotyping in hematopoietic cell transplantation. Study-wide findings and caveats: Cells were unsorted, so CD4 and CD8 contributions were not separated. Few recipient clonotypes overlapped donors; over 95% were de novo at given depth. After transplant, recipient diversity fell while pathologically expanded clonotypes grew through day 180.

CDR1 is SGHNT, CDR2 YYREEE, per germline (reference sequence). V was shortened by 1 base and J by 1 base, with 11 bases between the two germline ends. This CDR3 contains 15 residues. Comments on this clone: Its antigen is unknown.

Time point: recipient sample about 28 days before transplant, after cytoreduction. Recipients were bled about 28 days pretransplant and at posttransplant days 30, 100, 180. Data came from immunoSEQ multiplex PCR; TCRdb stores just in-frame clones and leaves some out. The sample lists some 30,000 clones; about 92% were seen once. The chain is built from TRBV5-4 and TRBJ1-1, with D possibly matching TRBD1 (6 bases). Material: peripheral blood mononuclear cells, obtained before stem cell transplant. The sequence came from a man in his fifties or sixties with acute myeloid leukemia. Some clones in this sample may be carry-over from other donors' samples. The CDR3 coding sequence is TGTGCCAGCAGCTTGCCGCGACAGGCGAACACTGAAGCTTTCTTT. Amino acid sequence: CASSLPRQANTEAFF.